The T cell receptor (beta chain) described here comes from a study of patients and donors after allogeneic stem cell transplantation. TCRdb fed the RT-PCR reads into MiXCR, producing one record per CDR3 protein. Of about 150,000 distinct CDR3 sequences listed, about a third are singletons. V lost 4 bases, J lost 1 base, and 9 bases stayed unmatched. The CDR3 covers 16 residues. This clonotype has more than one count but fewer than ten. The rearrangement links TRBV12-3 or TRBV12-4 to TRBJ1-1, with 7 nucleotides matching TRBD1. The receptor's source is a human donor who was either an allogeneic HSCT recipient or a stem cell or donor lymphocyte infusion donor (not recorded which). It is not recorded whose cells these are; they may come from a transplant donor. Sequenced sample: blood, either unsorted or a sorted T cell fraction (not recorded which). The CDR3 sequence is CASSSPGTDWNTEAFF. The CDR3 nucleotides are TGTGCCAGCAGTTCCCCAGGGACAGATTGGAACACTGAAGCTTTCTTT.